Presented here are 28 T cell receptor beta chains from one specimen sequenced in a study of T cells after yellow fever vaccination. TCRdb re-called the 5' RACE reads through MiXCR, storing one row per CDR3 protein. The table lists about 220,000 distinct CDR3 sequences, 3.2% of them singletons. This specimen was CD4+ T cells sorted from PBMCs, taken 10 days after the yellow fever booster vaccination. Receptor source: a man aged 18 to 30 who received the YFV17D yellow fever vaccine.

In this sample, this clonotype turned up a few times. This rearrangement joins TRBV7-2 to TRBJ1-1; D unresolved. The length of the CDR3 is 15 residues. Germline lookup yields CDR1 SGHTA and CDR2 FQGNSA. V was shortened by 8 bases and J by 1 base, with 17 bases between the two germline ends. CDR3 loop: CASGRRRSSNTEAFF. The CDR3 DNA is TGTGCCAGCGGCCGCCGTCGGAGCTCGAACACTGAAGCTTTCTTT.

Ten or more counts support this clonotype. This chain connects TRBV30 to TRBJ2-2; 8 bases fit TRBD1. Per the germline V gene, CDR1 is GTSNPN and CDR2 is SVGIG (reference sequence). Trimming removed 2 bases from V and 6 bases from J; junction bases left unmatched: 8. The CDR3 is 15 residues long. The CDR3 loop reads CAWSTKTGVAGELFF. CDR3 bases: TGTGCCTGGAGTACAAAGACAGGGGTCGCCGGGGAGCTGTTTTTT. Combining the CDR3 with reference TRBV30 and TRBJ2-2 gives the whole variable domain SQTIHQWPATLVQPVGSPLSLECTVEGTSNPNLYWYRQAAGRGLQLLFYSVGIGQISSEVPQNLSASRPQDRQFILSSKKLLLSDSGFYLCAWSTKTGVAGELFFGEGSRLTVL.

This clonotype was observed many times. V and J are TRBV20-1 and TRBJ2-3, with D unclear. The CDR3 has 12 residues. V dropped 0 bases and J dropped 4 bases, with 5 bases sitting between them. Germline-derived CDR1 and CDR2 are DFQATT and SNEGSKA (reference sequence). CDR3 region: CSARDRSDTQYF. The DNA of the CDR3 is TGCAGTGCTAGAGATCGTTCAGATACGCAGTATTTT.

This clonotype was seen at least ten times. This rearrangement joins TRBV20-1 to TRBJ2-3; 9 bases line up with TRBD1. The J segment lost 5 bases and the V segment lost 6 bases, leaving 15 bases of the junction unmatched. Germline CDR1 is DFQATT and CDR2 is SNEGSKA (reference sequence). The CDR3 loop spans 16 amino acids. The CDR3: CSAGHYDRGFGDTQYF. The CDR3 region has the DNA TGCAGTGCCGGTCACTATGACAGGGGGTTCGGAGATACGCAGTATTTT.

About this clonotype: Compared with germline, one end of the junction differs, possibly owing to a read error. CDR3 sequence: CTSSPRTSGDNEQFF. In DNA, the CDR3 is TGCACCAGCAGTCCAAGGACTAGCGGCGACAATGAGCAGTTCTTC. The chain recombines TRBV27 with TRBJ2-1, with TRBD2 matching 10 bases. This CDR3 region has 15 residues. Germline lookup yields CDR1 MNHEY and CDR2 SMNVEV (reference sequence).

This clonotype was seen repeatedly, ten times or more. V and J are TRBV6-5 and TRBJ1-2; D gene unclear. The CDR3 sequence is 13 residues long. Deletions cut 6 bases from V and 0 bases from J, with 8 bases between. Germline V CDR1 and CDR2: MNHEY, SVGAGI. CDR3 bases: TGTGCCAGCAGAACCGTACCTAACTATGGCTACACCTTC. Translation gives CASRTVPNYGYTF.

This clonotype was found a few times. The chain links TRBV19 to TRBJ2-5; D is uncertain. The CDR3 is 13 residues long. Germline CDR1 LNHDA, CDR2 SQIVND (reference sequence). V lost 6 bases to trimming and J lost 3 bases, with 11 bases between them. The CDR3 spells CASREHPKETQYF. For the CDR3, the DNA is TGTGCCAGTAGGGAACACCCCAAAGAGACCCAGTACTTC.

This clonotype showed up many times. The chain combines TRBV5-1 with TRBJ2-3; D remains unclear. This CDR3 spans 14 amino acids. CDR1 is SGHRS and CDR2 is YFSETQ in the germline V gene. With 5 bases removed from V and 0 bases from J, the gap between germline ends came to 10 bases. The CDR3 is CASSSDGSTDTQYF. CDR3 bases: TGCGCCAGCAGTTCCGACGGGAGCACAGATACGCAGTATTTT.

This clonotype was seen a handful of times. The CDR3 DNA sequence: TGTGCCAGCAGCGTAGAGCTAGCGGGGGTAGATACGCAGTATTTT. It codes for CASSVELAGVDTQYF. The chain combines TRBV9 with TRBJ2-3, with TRBD2 matching 10 bases. V was clipped by 0 bases and J by 5 bases; unmatched bases: 3. CDR1 is SGDLS, CDR2 YYNGEE, per germline. The CDR3 totals 15 residues.

There are a few counts of this clonotype. V usage is TRBV20-1 and J usage is TRBJ1-5; 7 bases match TRBD1. The CDR3 contains 13 residues. Trimming at V came to 1 base and at J to 5 bases, leaving 2 bases not matched to a gene. The germline V gene has CDR1 DFQATT and CDR2 SNEGSKA (reference sequence). The CDR3 here is CSARGDRDQPQHF. For the CDR3, the DNA is TGCAGTGCTAGAGGGGACAGAGATCAGCCCCAGCATTTT.

In this sample, this clonotype turned up many times. The chain recombines TRBV20-1 with TRBJ1-2; D call uncertain. Germline V CDR1 and CDR2: DFQATT, SNEGSKA (reference sequence). CDR3 length: 13 amino acids. V was clipped by 7 bases and J by 1 base, with 13 bases between them. The CDR3 protein is CSVRQTLNYGYTF. CDR3 coding DNA: TGCAGTGTTCGGCAGACTCTTAACTATGGCTACACCTTC.

This clonotype was picked up a small number of times. The chain is built from TRBV5-1 and TRBJ2-1; tentative D call: TRBD1 (6 bases). V gave up 2 bases and J gave up 12 bases, with 18 bases separating them. Per the germline V gene, CDR1 is SGHRS and CDR2 is YFSETQ. This CDR3 is built from 14 residues. CDR3 DNA sequence: TGCGCCAGCAGCTTTTCCCGGGACATAGGGACGCAGTTCTTC. It specifies CASSFSRDIGTQFF.

Ten or more counts support this clonotype. The chain links TRBV9 to TRBJ2-2; the D call may be TRBD1 or TRBD2 (6 bases each). V lost 0 bases and J lost 6, with 15 bases in between. The CDR3 runs 16 residues. CDR1 is SGDLS, CDR2 YYNGEE, per germline. The CDR3 DNA reads as TGTGCCAGCAGCGTAGTAGGGGGGACCTCGGCCGGGGAGCTGTTTTTT. Translating gives CASSVVGGTSAGELFF. The full variable domain, rest sourced from reference TRBV9 and TRBJ2-2, is DSGVTQTPKHLITATGQRVTLRCSPRSGDLSVYWYQQSLDQGLQFLIQYYNGEERAKGNILERFSAQQFPDLHSELNLSSLELGDSALYFCASSVVGGTSAGELFFGEGSRLTVL.

In this sample, this clonotype turned up many times. The chain carries TRBV7-2 and TRBJ1-6; 9 nucleotides line up with TRBD1. Trimming removed 6 bases from V and 9 bases from J; junction bases left unmatched: 9. The CDR3 is 15 residues long. Per the germline V gene, CDR1 is SGHTA and CDR2 is FQGNSA. In DNA, the CDR3 is TGTGCCAGCAGGGGTACCGGGACAGGGAGTTCACCCCTCCACTTT. Translated, it gives CASRGTGTGSSPLHF.

This clonotype was recorded at least ten times. The V and J genes are TRBV4-2 and TRBJ2-4; D unresolved. Trimming cost V 0 bases and J 4 bases, with 28 bases left between them. The length of the CDR3 is 21 residues. Germline V gives CDR1 LGHNA, CDR2 YNFKEQ. The CDR3 spells CASSQDPFYPPGQRKKNIQYF. The CDR3 coding sequence is TGTGCCAGCAGCCAAGATCCCTTCTATCCCCCGGGCCAGCGAAAAAAAAACATTCAGTACTTC.

This clonotype was detected many times. The rearrangement links TRBV5-4 to TRBJ2-1, with D maybe TRBD1 (6 bases). V was cut by 3 bases and J by 8 bases, with 24 bases left in between. CDR1 and CDR2 (germline): SGHNT, YYREEE (reference sequence). The CDR3 consists of 17 residues. The CDR3 is CASSWDDVGAFVHEQFF. The CDR3 DNA follows: TGTGCCAGCAGCTGGGATGATGTGGGGGCTTTCGTCCATGAGCAGTTCTTC.

In its sample, this clonotype was seen a few times. The rearrangement links TRBV12-3 or TRBV12-4 to TRBJ2-4; TRBD1 matches at 7 bases. With 4 bases clipped from V and 7 bases from J, the junction kept 10 bases outside the gene matches. The length of the CDR3 is 15 residues. In nucleotides, the CDR3 is TGTGCCAGCAGTTCAACATTGACAGGGTGGAACATTCAGTACTTC. It encodes CASSSTLTGWNIQYF.

This sequence joins TRBV20-1 and TRBJ2-7; D not certain. This CDR3 is 12 amino acids long. V dropped 1 base and J dropped 1 base, with 5 bases sitting between them. CDR1 is DFQATT and CDR2 is SNEGSKA in the germline V gene (reference sequence). The CDR3 region has the DNA TGCAGTGCTAGAGTCGATTCCTACGAGCAGTACTTC. Amino acid sequence: CSARVDSYEQYF.

The rearrangement uses TRBV6-1 and TRBJ1-6; D possibly corresponds to TRBD1 (5 bases). V was clipped by 2 bases and J by 15 bases, with 11 bases between them. Per germline, CDR1 MNHNS and CDR2 SASEGT. The CDR3 has 12 residues. DNA of the CDR3: TGTGCCAGCAGTGAAACCGGGACTAGCCTCCACTTT. As protein: CASSETGTSLHF.

The rearrangement uses TRBV28 and TRBJ2-1; 9 bases are shared with TRBD1. After removal of 2 bases from V and 4 bases from J, the junction contained 6 bases not matched to a gene. Germline values: CDR1 MDHEN, CDR2 SYDVKM. The CDR3 has 16 residues. CDR3 loop: CASSLATGGRYNEQFF. The DNA of the CDR3 is TGTGCCAGCAGTTTAGCGACAGGGGGGCGATACAATGAGCAGTTCTTC. Full variable domain (missing parts from reference TRBV28 and TRBJ2-1): DVKVTQSSRYLVKRTGEKVFLECVQDMDHENMFWYRQDPGLGLRLIYFSYDVKMKEKGDIPEGYSVSREKKERFSLILESASTNQTSMYLCASSLATGGRYNEQFFGPGTRLTVL.

This chain joins TRBV3-1 and TRBJ2-3, with 9 bases lining up with TRBD2. The CDR3 consists of 16 residues. Germline loops: CDR1 LGHDT, CDR2 YNNKEL (reference sequence). V dropped 4 bases and J dropped 0; count of bases not matched to a gene: 5. Written as DNA, the CDR3 is TGTGCCAGCAGCCTCCTGAGCGGGGGGAGCACAGATACGCAGTATTTT. It yields the protein CASSLLSGGSTDTQYF.

This clonotype has a count of ten or more. This rearrangement joins TRBV19 to TRBJ1-1; no clear D gene. Trimming stripped 5 bases from V and 5 bases from J, with 18 bases between. The CDR3 covers 15 residues. Germline V CDR1 and CDR2: LNHDA, SQIVND (reference sequence). The CDR3 nucleotides read TGTGCCAGTAGTGCCACGGTAGGGTTGTTGACTGAAGCTTTCTTT. Its translation: CASSATVGLLTEAFF.

The CDR3 sequence: CASSQGLAAKQYV. Written as DNA, the CDR3 is TGTGCCAGCAGTCAGGGACTAGCGGCCAAGCAGTACGTC. The chain carries TRBV6-5 and TRBJ2-7; 11 bases map to TRBD2. Germline V gives CDR1 MNHEY, CDR2 SVGAGI. J gave up 8 bases and V 5 bases, and 5 bases lay outside the gene matches. This CDR3 has 13 residues.

The V and J genes are TRBV27 and TRBJ2-5, with D perhaps given as TRBD1 or TRBD2 (6 bases each). Per germline, CDR1 MNHEY and CDR2 SMNVEV (reference sequence). Between the trimmed V and J ends, which lost 7 bases and 5 bases, there was a span of 20 bases. The CDR3 runs 15 residues. CDR3 in DNA: TGTGCCAGCACCTCAGCCTCCGGGGGCAGGGAGACCCAGTACTTC. It codes for CASTSASGGRETQYF.

This clonotype has just a few counts. The rearrangement joins TRBV6-5 to TRBJ2-5, with no clear D. CDR1 is MNHEY, CDR2 SVGAGI, per germline. Trimming shortened V by 0 bases and J by 5 bases, and 10 bases separated the two germline ends. CDR3 length: 14 residues. The chain's CDR3 is CASSYSTVRETQYF. CDR3 DNA: TGTGCCAGCAGTTACTCGACGGTGAGGGAGACCCAGTACTTC.

The rearrangement joins TRBV12-5 to TRBJ2-1; 10 nucleotides agree with TRBD2. Germline V gene sequence: CDR1 LGHNT, CDR2 FRNRAP. There are 15 residues in the CDR3. The V segment lost 6 bases and the J segment 13 bases; nucleotides outside the gene matches: 15. The CDR3 here is CASGRVPGLAMSQFF. The CDR3 DNA sequence: TGTGCTAGTGGCCGAGTCCCGGGACTAGCGATGAGCCAGTTCTTC.

This clonotype was detected many times. The chain joins TRBV20-1 to TRBJ2-3; 10 nucleotides agree with TRBD2. CDR3 length: 19 amino acids. CDR1 and CDR2 from the germline V gene are DFQATT and SNEGSKA (reference sequence). The V segment lost 3 bases and the J segment 1 base; nucleotides outside the gene matches: 16. The CDR3 nucleotides are TGCAGTGCTAGCAGCCCAGCGGGGGGGCAAAGACTTGGCACAGATACGCAGTATTTT. This gives the protein CSASSPAGGQRLGTDTQYF.

The chain has TRBV20-1 and TRBJ1-2; possible D gene TRBD1, 6 bases. The CDR3 covers 13 residues. The V gene's germline CDR1 is DFQATT and CDR2 SNEGSKA (reference sequence). The V end was cut by 4 bases, the J end by 2 bases, with 11 bases between. CDR3 loop: CSAKGGQNYGYTF. CDR3 sequence (DNA): TGCAGTGCTAAGGGGGGGCAGAACTATGGCTACACCTTC.